These 6 T cell receptor beta chains came from one sample sequenced in a study of blood T cell repertoires in COVID-19. Profiling relied on immunoSEQ multiplex PCR, and the TCRdb table lists in-frame clones only, not all of them. This sample has around 140,000 clones; around 88% occur once, and the top ten carry roughly 30%. Sequences were obtained from peripheral blood. These receptors were taken from a human donor in a cohort sampled during active COVID-19.

The chain links TRBV10-3 to TRBJ1-5, with a tentative D call TRBD1 (5 bases). V was cut by 0 bases and J by 0 bases, with 12 bases left in between. Germline CDR1 ENHRY, CDR2 SYGVKD. The CDR3 has 17 residues. CDR3 in amino acids: CAISESIGGYSNQPQHF. The CDR3 DNA is TGTGCCATCAGTGAGTCGATCGGGGGATATAGCAATCAGCCCCAGCATTTT.

This chain joins TRBV27 and TRBJ1-4; TRBD1 matches at 8 bases. The CDR3 has 15 amino acids. Germline CDR1 reads MNHEY; CDR2 reads SMNVEV (reference sequence). The trim removed 5 bases at V and 4 bases at J, leaving 6 bases unmatched. In nucleotides, the CDR3 is TGTGCCAGCAGTCCAGGGGGCCGGAGTAATGAAAAACTGTTTTTT. Its protein product is CASSPGGRSNEKLFF.

The chain combines TRBV3-1 (or the pseudogene TRBV3-2) with TRBJ1-6, with D uncertain. Trimming removed 1 base from V and 7 bases from J, with 11 bases in between. The CDR3 consists of 15 residues. The germline V gene encodes CDR1 LGHDT and CDR2 YNNKEL (reference sequence). CDR3 sequence reads: CASSQVEALNSPLHF. CDR3 DNA: TGTGCCAGCAGCCAAGTAGAGGCGCTAAATTCACCCCTCCACTTT.

The V gene is TRBV11-1, the J gene TRBJ2-2, with a tentative D call TRBD2 (5 bases). CDR3 length equals 15 residues. Trimming left V 2 bases short and J 8 bases short, with 15 bases between. The germline gives CDR1 SGHAT, CDR2 FQDESV (reference sequence). The CDR3 sequence: CASSLSASSIGELFF. The CDR3 nucleotides read TGTGCCAGCAGCTTAAGCGCTAGCTCCATAGGGGAGCTGTTTTTT.

The rearrangement links TRBV29-1 to TRBJ1-1; TRBD1 is a possible D gene (5 bases). In germline, CDR1 is SQVTM, CDR2 ANQGSEA. The CDR3 has 11 amino acids. V lost 6 bases to trimming and J lost 8 bases, with 13 bases between them. The CDR3 here is CSVSRGIEAFF. The CDR3 DNA follows: TGCAGCGTCTCTAGGGGTATCGAAGCTTTCTTT. Together with reference TRBV29-1 and TRBJ1-1, the CDR3 gives the full variable domain: SAVISQKPSRDICQRGTSLTIQCQVDSQVTMMFWYRQQPGQSLTLIATANQGSEATYESGFVIDKFPISRPNLTFSTLTVSNMSPEDSSIYLCSVSRGIEAFFGQGTRLTVV.

This chain uses TRBV16 with TRBJ1-1, with 12 bases identical to TRBD1. V shed 0 bases and J 11 bases; nucleotides not matched to a gene: 10. The germline gives CDR1 KGHSY, CDR2 FQNENV. CDR3 length equals 16 residues. CDR3 loop: CASSQSDYWGQGAAFF. The CDR3 nucleotides are TGTGCCAGCAGCCAATCGGACTACTGGGGACAGGGGGCCGCTTTCTTT.